The 13 T cell receptor beta chains below were found in one sample sequenced in a study of blood T cell repertoires in COVID-19. This table comes from immunoSEQ multiplex PCR, and its TCRdb copy is limited to in-frame clones, with some not included. The data contain about 18,000 clones, around 88% of them seen just once; the ten biggest clones take up about 5%. Sequencing was done on a sample of PBMCs or T cells enriched from blood (not recorded which). These receptors came from a woman aged 25 to 39 who had recovered from COVID-19.

The chain employs TRBV19 and TRBJ1-1; 7 bases are shared with TRBD1. V lost 7 bases and J lost 3; bases outside the gene matches: 5. CDR1 is LNHDA and CDR2 is SQIVND in the germline V gene (reference sequence). This CDR3 contains 13 residues. CDR3 region: CASKAGGYTEAFF. CDR3 bases: TGTGCCAGTAAGGCAGGGGGGTACACTGAAGCTTTCTTT.

The chain couples TRBV19 to TRBJ2-3; the D gene is possibly TRBD1 (9 bases). With 4 bases removed from V and 3 bases from J, the gap between germline ends came to 17 bases. The CDR3 covers 16 residues. Germline loops: CDR1 LNHDA, CDR2 SQIVND (reference sequence). In DNA form, the CDR3 reads TGTGCCAGTAGTACTACAGGGGGCGGGAGGACAGATACGCAGTATTTT. As protein: CASSTTGGGRTDTQYF.

This clone appeared once. The rearrangement links TRBV29-1 to TRBJ2-7; 9 positions match TRBD1. Germline trimming cut 4 bases from V and 3 bases from J; bases unmatched to any gene: 10. Looked up from germline, CDR1 is SQVTM and CDR2 is ANQGSEA. CDR3 length equals 15 residues. As DNA, the CDR3 is TGCAGCGTTGGGGGACAGGGAGCGAACTACTACGAGCAGTACTTC. It encodes CSVGGQGANYYEQYF.

This chain joins TRBV25-1 and TRBJ1-2, with D maybe TRBD1 (5 bases). This CDR3 contains 13 residues. CDR1 is MGHDK and CDR2 is SYGVNS in the germline V gene. Trimming pared 4 bases from V and 2 bases from J, leaving 8 bases between. CDR3 sequence (DNA): TGTGCCAGCAGTGTCTCAGGGAACTATGGCTACACCTTC. This sequence encodes CASSVSGNYGYTF.

J is TRBJ1-3 and V is TRBV7-2, with 8 bases that match TRBD1. The CDR3 contains 16 residues. Germline V gives CDR1 SGHTA, CDR2 FQGNSA. Unmatched junction bases numbered 7, after V lost 1 base and J lost 5 bases. The CDR3 loop is CASSLDPGQGRNTIYF. CDR3 DNA sequence: TGTGCCAGCAGCTTAGATCCAGGACAGGGAAGAAACACCATATATTTT.

The count of this clone is one. The chain employs TRBV5-1 and TRBJ2-7; 9 bases align to TRBD1. The CDR3 runs 14 residues. The trim removed 3 bases at V and 4 bases at J, leaving 5 bases unmatched. The V gene's germline CDR1 is SGHRS and CDR2 YFSETQ. The CDR3 spells CASSYPGQGYEQYF. In DNA, the CDR3 is TGCGCCAGCAGCTACCCGGGACAGGGTTACGAGCAGTACTTC.

This rearrangement joins TRBV30 to TRBJ1-5; 7 bases fit TRBD1. Germline-derived CDR1 and CDR2 are GTSNPN and SVGIG (reference sequence). The CDR3 loop spans 19 amino acids. The junction had 21 bases not matched to a gene; V was cut back by 7 bases and J by 0 bases. The CDR3 protein is CASPGGDSFIPYSNQPQHF. For the CDR3, the DNA is TGTGCCTCCCCAGGTGGGGACAGCTTCATCCCCTATAGCAATCAGCCCCAGCATTTT. The full variable domain, in which reference TRBV30 and TRBJ1-5 provide the parts outside the CDR3, is SQTIHQWPATLVQPVGSPLSLECTVEGTSNPNLYWYRQAAGRGLQLLFYSVGIGQISSEVPQNLSASRPQDRQFILSSKKLLLSDSGFYLCASPGGDSFIPYSNQPQHFGDGTRLSIL.

This chain uses TRBV6-1 with TRBJ2-7; perhaps TRBD2 as D (5 bases). CDR3 length: 11 amino acids. V was cut by 2 bases and J by 6 bases, with 5 bases left in between. Germline loops: CDR1 MNHNS, CDR2 SASEGT. The CDR3 protein is CASSELAEQYF. For the CDR3, the DNA is TGTGCCAGCAGTGAACTAGCCGAGCAGTACTTC.

A few counts support this clone. The rearrangement links TRBV30 to TRBJ1-3; the D gene is possibly TRBD1 (5 bases). The germline V gene has CDR1 GTSNPN and CDR2 SVGIG (reference sequence). Trimming shortened V by 0 bases and J by 2 bases, and 14 bases separated the two germline ends. The length of the CDR3 is 16 residues. The CDR3 loop is CAWSVRGGATGNTIYF. For the CDR3, the DNA is TGTGCCTGGAGTGTACGAGGAGGGGCGACTGGAAACACCATATATTTT.

The chain uses TRBV19 and TRBJ1-5; a possible D gene is TRBD1 (5 bases). Germline values: CDR1 LNHDA, CDR2 SQIVND (reference sequence). The length of the CDR3 is 15 residues. Deletions cut 9 bases from V and 2 bases from J, with 17 bases between. The DNA for the CDR3 is TGTGCCAGCAATCCACAGGTGACCGGCAATCAGCCCCAGCATTTT. Translating gives CASNPQVTGNQPQHF.

The chain combines TRBV12-5 with TRBJ2-1, with 15 bases aligning to TRBD2. Germline V gene lookup returns CDR1 LGHNT and CDR2 FRNRAP. This CDR3 region has 18 residues. J gave up 6 bases and V 5 bases, and 11 bases lay outside the gene matches. CDR3 residues: CASGPRGLAGGPFNEQFF. The CDR3 DNA is TGTGCTAGTGGTCCCCGGGGACTAGCGGGGGGCCCTTTCAATGAGCAGTTCTTC.

CDR3 amino acids: CASSQGQFTGELFF. CDR3 nucleotide sequence: TGCGCCAGCAGCCAAGGGCAGTTCACCGGGGAGCTGTTTTTT. The chain couples TRBV4-1 to TRBJ2-2; D is unresolved. The length of the CDR3 is 14 residues. Germline V gives CDR1 MGHRA, CDR2 YSYEKL. Trimming removed 1 base at V and 4 bases at J, with 7 bases between.

The rearrangement links TRBV7-9 to TRBJ1-4, with D unclear. CDR1 and CDR2 (germline): SEHNR, FQNEAQ (reference sequence). Trimming took 5 bases from V and 5 from J, leaving 15 bases between them. This CDR3 contains 15 residues. The CDR3 region has the DNA TGTGCCAGCAGCGAGACGGAGCTCTTAAATGAAAAACTGTTTTTT. It specifies CASSETELLNEKLFF. Filled out from reference TRBV7-9 and TRBJ1-4, the complete variable domain reads DTGVSQNPRHKITKRGQNVTFRCDPISEHNRLYWYRQTLGQGPEFLTYFQNEAQLEKSRLLSDRFSAERPKGSFSTLEIQRTEQGDSAMYLCASSETELLNEKLFFGSGTQLSVL.